This T cell receptor (beta chain) originates from a study of shared clonotypes between healthy human individuals. Overall study findings and caveats: The sole specimen, blood, was sampled, and tissue repertoires likely differ.

In the naive CD8 group, cells lacked CD45RO and were positively selected for CCR7, so terminally differentiated effector memory CD45RA+ cells were left out. In the source study's methods: Junction-only immunoSEQ data arrived without quality scores, meaning filtering differed. TCRdb keeps only in-frame clones here, not all; method: immunoSEQ multiplex PCR. The DNA was the basis for D and trimming; V, J and clone size are from that table. The sample records hundreds of thousands of clones, roughly nine tenths being singletons. As for this clone: Its antigen is currently unknown.

The germline V gene encodes CDR1 LNHNV and CDR2 YYDKDF (reference sequence). V was pared by 4 bases and J by 6 bases, with 8 bases of the junction left unmatched. The CDR3 is 15 amino acids. The clonotype originates from a man aged 30 to 39 in good health. The sequencing input was naive CD8+ T cells sorted from blood. The rearrangement links TRBV15 to TRBJ2-1; TRBD2 matches 8 bases. CDR3 residues: CATSNKAGGGNEQFF. DNA of the CDR3: TGTGCCACCAGCAATAAGGCCGGGGGGGGCAATGAGCAGTTCTTC.